Listed below are T cell receptor beta chains from one sample, sequenced in a study of control samples from healthy donors and cancer patients. Measured with immunoSEQ multiplex PCR; TCRdb has only the in-frame clones, and not every one. This repertoire shows 70,000 to 90,000 clones, 94% found once; its top ten account for 6.2%. The sample taken for sequencing was blood. The receptors derive from a woman in her forties in good health. CDR3s include the opening cysteine and the closing phenylalanine or tryptophan. D genes are given only for firm matches. The size entry is marked missing in some rows and otherwise reads once, few, many or a size class.

cdr3_nt cdr3_aa clone_size j_call v_call d_call
TGTGCCAGCCAACCGGGACTCCTAGGCGAGCAGTACTTC CASQPGLLGEQYF NA TRBJ2-7 TRBV18 NA
TGTGCCAGCAGCTTAACAGGGGTCAATCTCGACGAGCAGTACTTC CASSLTGVNLDEQYF NA TRBJ2-7 TRBV5-5 TRBD1
TGTGCCAGCAGACGGGACAGGTCGGGAGAAAAACTGTTTTTT CASRRDRSGEKLFF NA TRBJ1-4 TRBV2 TRBD1
TGTGCCAGCAGCTTAGAGTGGGGGTCCTATAATTCACCCCTCCACTTT CASSLEWGSYNSPLHF once TRBJ1-6 TRBV7-2 NA
TGTGCCAGCAGCTTACTCACAGGGTACGAGCAGTACTTC CASSLLTGYEQYF NA TRBJ2-7 TRBV7-8 NA
TGTGCCACCAGCAGAGAAAAGGCAGGGGCGGGTGGCTACACCTTC CATSREKAGAGGYTF NA TRBJ1-2 TRBV15 NA
TGTGCCAGCAGCGTAGCTCCACAGGGCGACGCTGAAGCTTTCTTT CASSVAPQGDAEAFF NA TRBJ1-1 TRBV9 NA
TGTGCCAGTACTACTAGGAGTCCCAGGGCCACTGAAGCTTTCTTT CASTTRSPRATEAFF NA TRBJ1-1 TRBV19 NA
TGTGCCAGCAGTAGGGGACAGCATAATCAGCCCCAGCATTTT CASSRGQHNQPQHF NA TRBJ1-5 TRBV5-8 TRBD1
TGTGCCAGCAGCCCCATTAAGGGGAATGAGCAGTTCTTC CASSPIKGNEQFF NA TRBJ2-1 TRBV6-5 NA
TGTGCCAGCAGTTCCTGGGACACTCGAGAACGTTATGGCTACACCTTC CASSSWDTRERYGYTF NA TRBJ1-2 TRBV3-1/TRBV3-2 NA
TGTGCCAGCAGTTACACCGCCACTCACTATGGCTACACCTTC CASSYTATHYGYTF once TRBJ1-2 TRBV6-5 NA
TGCGCCAGCAGGACTTGGGAGGGGGGGTCACCCCTCCACTTT CASRTWEGGSPLHF NA TRBJ1-6 TRBV5-1 NA
TGTGCCAGCAGCTCCCAAACAGGGTCTGAAGCTTTCTTT CASSSQTGSEAFF NA TRBJ1-1 TRBV7-3 NA
TGTGCCAGCTCCCCACTAGCGGGGATGCCAGATACGCAGTATTTT CASSPLAGMPDTQYF NA TRBJ2-3 TRBV14 TRBD2
TGTGCTAGTGGTTCATCAGGACAGGGCAATCAGCCCCAGCATTTT CASGSSGQGNQPQHF NA TRBJ1-5 TRBV12-5 TRBD1
TGTGCCAGCTCAACCGGGAACCAAGAGACCCAGTACTTC CASSTGNQETQYF NA TRBJ2-5 TRBV18 NA
TGTGCCAGCAGCGTAGGAGGGGGACAGGGGGATCAGCCCCAGCATTTT CASSVGGGQGDQPQHF NA TRBJ1-5 TRBV9 TRBD1
TGTGCCAGCAGTTCAGGGGACTACGAGCAGTACTTC CASSSGDYEQYF NA TRBJ2-7 TRBV27 NA
TGTGCCAGCCATCCAGGTGGTGGATACGAGCAGTACTTC CASHPGGGYEQYF NA TRBJ2-7 TRBV19 NA
TGTGCCAGCAGCTTAGGGTGGACAGGGCTAACTAATGAAAAACTGTTTTTT CASSLGWTGLTNEKLFF NA TRBJ1-4 TRBV7-9 TRBD1
TGCAGTGCTAGTCCCGGCGGCGAGCAGTACTTC CSASPGGEQYF NA TRBJ2-7 TRBV20-1 NA